What follows are 25 T cell receptor beta chains derived from one specimen sequenced in a study of blood T cell repertoires in COVID-19. Sequenced by immunoSEQ multiplex PCR; TCRdb stores in-frame clones only, minus some. This sample has over 200,000 clones; 80% to 90% occur once, and the top ten carry roughly 4%. The sequenced sample was PBMCs or T cells enriched from blood (not recorded which). The receptors were sampled from a woman aged 30 to 39 who had been exposed to COVID-19.

The chain uses TRBV11-3 and TRBJ2-7; D is perhaps TRBD2 (7 bases). The CDR3 extends over 14 amino acids. Trimming shortened V by 3 bases and J by 3 bases, and 12 bases separated the two germline ends. Per the germline V gene, CDR1 is SGHNT and CDR2 is YENEEA. The CDR3 spells CASSFKGGGYEQYF. CDR3 DNA: TGTGCCAGCAGCTTTAAAGGGGGGGGCTACGAGCAGTACTTC. Looking up the rest from reference TRBV11-3 and TRBJ2-7 gives the full variable domain: EAGVVQSPRYKIIEKKQPVAFWCNPISGHNTLYWYLQNLGQGPELLIRYENEEAVDDSQLPKDRFSAERLKGVDSTLKIQPAELGDSAVYLCASSFKGGGYEQYFGPGTRLTVT.

The V and J genes are TRBV2 and TRBJ1-5; D might be TRBD1 (5 bases). V dropped 8 bases and J dropped 0 bases, with 11 bases sitting between them. This CDR3 spans 14 amino acids. Germline V lookup: CDR1 SNHLY, CDR2 FYNNEI. The CDR3 spells CASARQPSNQPQHF. The DNA of the CDR3 is TGTGCCAGCGCCAGACAGCCTAGCAATCAGCCCCAGCATTTT.

The genes are TRBV10-2 and TRBJ2-4; a possible D gene is TRBD1 (6 bases). Between the trimmed V and J ends, which lost 8 bases and 6 bases, there was a span of 11 bases. Germline V gives CDR1 WSHSY, CDR2 SAAADI. This CDR3 comprises 12 residues. The CDR3 is CASGGHINIQYF. CDR3 DNA sequence: TGCGCCAGCGGGGGACATATAAACATTCAGTACTTC.

The chain employs TRBV5-1 and TRBJ1-6; possible D gene TRBD1, 6 bases. This CDR3 has 15 amino acids. V was trimmed by 0 bases and J by 11 bases, leaving 15 bases between them. CDR1 is SGHRS and CDR2 is YFSETQ in the germline V gene. The CDR3 spells CASSLDAGTMTPLHF. CDR3 DNA sequence: TGCGCCAGCAGCTTGGACGCCGGGACAATGACACCCCTCCACTTT.

The chain has TRBV18 and TRBJ2-3; 10 nucleotides align to TRBD1. The V and J ends lost 5 bases and 5 bases, in that order; junction bases with no gene match: 1. Looked up from germline, CDR1 is KGHSH and CDR2 is LQKENI. The CDR3 extends over 13 amino acids. CDR3 in DNA: TGTGCCAGCTCAGGGACAGGGGAAGATACGCAGTATTTT. Translating it yields CASSGTGEDTQYF.

The chain has TRBV10-3 and TRBJ2-2; 7 nucleotides align to TRBD1. The CDR3 has 12 amino acids. Germline assignment: CDR1 ENHRY and CDR2 SYGVKD. J gave up 8 bases and V 7 bases, and 4 bases lay outside the gene matches. Here the CDR3 DNA reads TGTGCCATCACAGGGGGTCTGGGGGAGCTGTTTTTT. This encodes CAITGGLGELFF.

This chain connects TRBV6-2 or TRBV6-3 to TRBJ2-1; 16 nucleotides match TRBD2. After removal of 6 bases from V and 9 bases from J, the junction contained 14 bases not matched to a gene. The CDR3 is made up of 18 amino acids. Germline V gene data show CDR1 as MNHEY and CDR2 as SVGEGT. The CDR3 reads CASSSGTSGGAGRGEQFF. The DNA of the CDR3 is TGTGCCAGCAGCTCCGGGACTAGCGGGGGGGCCGGTAGGGGTGAGCAGTTCTTC.

This clone has just one count. The CDR3 is CATGGGPGELFF. In DNA form, the CDR3 reads TGTGCCACCGGCGGGGGGCCCGGGGAGCTGTTTTTT. V usage is TRBV2 and J usage is TRBJ2-2, with 8 bases that match TRBD2. The CDR3 has 12 amino acids. Trimming removed 10 bases from V and 6 bases from J; junction bases left unmatched: 4. Germline CDR1 reads SNHLY; CDR2 reads FYNNEI.

The chain carries TRBV19 and TRBJ1-5; D is ambiguous. Trimming took 3 bases from V and 6 from J, leaving 6 bases between them. Looked up from germline, CDR1 is LNHDA and CDR2 is SQIVND (reference sequence). This CDR3 is 12 amino acids long. The CDR3 region is CASSIRSQPQHF. CDR3 DNA: TGTGCCAGTAGTATCAGGTCTCAGCCCCAGCATTTT. The entire variable domain, with the rest obtained from reference TRBV19 and TRBJ1-5, is as follows: DGGITQSPKYLFRKEGQNVTLSCEQNLNHDAMYWYRQDPGQGLRLIYYSQIVNDFQKGDIAEGYSVSREKKESFPLTVTSAQKNPTAFYLCASSIRSQPQHFGDGTRLSIL.

The chain employs TRBV3-1 (or the pseudogene TRBV3-2) and TRBJ1-1, with TRBD1 matching 8 bases. V trimming: 3 bases; J trimming: 6 bases; junction bases outside the gene matches: 9. Germline V CDR1 and CDR2: LGHDT, YNNKEL (reference sequence). This CDR3 has 15 residues. The CDR3 here is CASSQQATGGSEAFF. CDR3 bases: TGTGCCAGCAGCCAGCAAGCTACAGGGGGGTCTGAAGCTTTCTTT.

The chain has TRBV11-2 and TRBJ2-2; D is unclear. V dropped 5 bases and J dropped 0 bases, with 13 bases sitting between them. The CDR3 consists of 16 residues. The germline V gene has CDR1 SGHAT and CDR2 FQNNGV. CDR3 region: CASSPPRQANTGELFF. CDR3 DNA: TGTGCCAGCAGCCCCCCCCGGCAGGCGAACACCGGGGAGCTGTTTTTT.

The rearrangement uses TRBV15 and TRBJ1-6; D is perhaps TRBD1 (5 bases). V dropped 0 bases and J dropped 1 base, with 22 bases sitting between them. The CDR3 loop spans 21 amino acids. CDR1 LNHNV and CDR2 YYDKDF come from the germline V gene (reference sequence). CDR3 sequence reads: CATSRDLSGGPFGSYNSPLHF. The CDR3 nucleotides are TGTGCCACCAGCAGAGATCTGTCGGGGGGACCGTTTGGGTCCTATAATTCACCCCTCCACTTT.

This clone was found a few times. This rearrangement joins TRBV2 to TRBJ2-7; D unresolved. The V and J ends lost 2 bases and 3 bases respectively, with 5 bases between them. CDR3 size: 12 residues. Germline V CDR1 and CDR2: SNHLY, FYNNEI. CDR3 DNA sequence: TGTGCCAGCAGTGAAACATTCTACGAGCAGTACTTC. Its translation: CASSETFYEQYF.

In its sample, this clone was seen a few times. The chain links TRBV5-1 to TRBJ1-1, with 8 bases lining up with TRBD1. The V gene's germline CDR1 is SGHRS and CDR2 YFSETQ. The CDR3 covers 14 residues. J lost 1 base, V lost 6 bases, and 5 bases had no gene match. Here the CDR3 DNA reads TGCGCCAGCAAAACAGGGGGGAGGAACACTGAAGCTTTCTTT. The encoded protein is CASKTGGRNTEAFF.

The chain is built from TRBV27 and TRBJ1-3; unclear D gene. The V end was cut by 0 bases, the J end by 0 bases, with 9 bases between. Germline CDR1 and CDR2: MNHEY and SMNVEV (reference sequence). The CDR3 consists of 16 residues. The CDR3 spells CASSLSGQASGNTIYF. The CDR3 DNA reads TGTGCCAGCAGTTTATCGGGCCAGGCCTCTGGAAACACCATATATTTT.

The rearrangement joins TRBV18 to TRBJ2-1, with D possibly TRBD1 on 6 matching bases. Germline values: CDR1 KGHSH, CDR2 LQKENI. The CDR3 consists of 15 residues. V lost 3 bases, J lost 6 bases, and 15 bases lay in between. The CDR3 sequence is CASSPNRDRGNEQFF. CDR3 coding DNA: TGTGCCAGCTCACCCAACAGGGATCGAGGCAATGAGCAGTTCTTC.

This chain joins TRBV19 and TRBJ2-3; 8 nucleotides match TRBD2. CDR1 is LNHDA and CDR2 is SQIVND in the germline V gene (reference sequence). The CDR3 is made up of 16 amino acids. Trimming removed 5 bases from V and 2 bases from J; junction bases left unmatched: 9. For the CDR3, the DNA is TGTGCCAGTAGTTTTCTAGCGGGTTCCGTCACAGATACGCAGTATTTT. It encodes CASSFLAGSVTDTQYF.

The chain joins TRBV5-5 to TRBJ1-1; no clear D. Germline CDR1 reads SGHKS; CDR2 reads YYEKEE (reference sequence). Trimming shortened V by 3 bases and J by 1 base, and 7 bases separated the two germline ends. The CDR3 contains 13 residues. The CDR3 spells CASSSPENTEAFF. CDR3 coding DNA: TGTGCCAGCAGCTCACCAGAGAACACTGAAGCTTTCTTT.

This clone was seen once. This chain connects TRBV3-1 (or the pseudogene TRBV3-2) to TRBJ2-1, with 8 bases matching TRBD1. V was clipped by 4 bases and J by 0 bases; unmatched bases: 2. The CDR3 covers 15 residues. Germline-derived CDR1 and CDR2 are LGHDT and YNNKEL (reference sequence). CDR3 in amino acids: CASSPDRGSYNEQFF. CDR3 DNA sequence: TGTGCCAGCAGCCCAGACAGGGGCTCCTACAATGAGCAGTTCTTC.

The gene calls are TRBV30 and TRBJ1-6; no definite D call. Trimming cost V 2 bases and J 9 bases, with 8 bases left between them. The CDR3 sequence is 12 residues long. Germline V gene sequence: CDR1 GTSNPN, CDR2 SVGIG (reference sequence). The chain's CDR3 is CAWSSTGSPLHF. For the CDR3, the DNA is TGTGCCTGGAGTTCTACCGGTTCACCCCTCCACTTT.

V usage is TRBV18 and J usage is TRBJ1-2, with unresolved D. Trimming cost V 4 bases and J 1 base, with 16 bases left between them. The CDR3 spans 16 residues. The germline gives CDR1 KGHSH, CDR2 LQKENI. CDR3 loop: CASSRARGANNYGYTF. The CDR3 DNA reads TGTGCCAGCTCACGGGCTCGGGGAGCTAATAACTATGGCTACACCTTC.

The chain has TRBV3-1 (or the pseudogene TRBV3-2) and TRBJ1-3; D is unresolved. The CDR3 sequence is 15 residues long. The germline CDR1 and CDR2 sequences are LGHDT and YNNKEL (reference sequence). With 1 base removed from V and 1 base from J, the gap between germline ends came to 8 bases. The DNA of the CDR3 is TGTGCCAGCAGCCAAGGGGCTGGGTCTGGAAACACCATATATTTT. Translation: CASSQGAGSGNTIYF.

J is TRBJ1-2 and V is TRBV19; D might be TRBD1 (5 bases). The germline V gene encodes CDR1 LNHDA and CDR2 SQIVND (reference sequence). V lost 8 bases, J lost 1 base, and 11 bases lay in between. This CDR3 comprises 13 residues. The CDR3 bases are TGTGCCAGTGGGGGACTTTATAACTATGGCTACACCTTC. Translating gives CASGGLYNYGYTF. Based on the CDR3 plus reference TRBV19 and TRBJ1-2, the full variable domain is DGGITQSPKYLFRKEGQNVTLSCEQNLNHDAMYWYRQDPGQGLRLIYYSQIVNDFQKGDIAEGYSVSREKKESFPLTVTSAQKNPTAFYLCASGGLYNYGYTFGSGTRLTVV.

The chain uses TRBV9 and TRBJ1-5; no firm D call. Germline V gene sequence: CDR1 SGDLS, CDR2 YYNGEE. Trimming stripped 4 bases from V and 5 bases from J, with 7 bases between. The CDR3 is 12 residues long. The CDR3 loop reads CASSSSDQPQHF. For the CDR3, the DNA is TGTGCCAGCAGCTCCTCGGATCAGCCCCAGCATTTT.

The chain uses TRBV4-1 and TRBJ1-2; 7 bases map to TRBD1. The CDR3 covers 14 residues. V dropped 4 bases and J dropped 4; count of bases not matched to a gene: 6. The germline V gene encodes CDR1 MGHRA and CDR2 YSYEKL. CDR3 in amino acids: CASSRDRDVYGYTF. The CDR3 bases are TGCGCCAGCAGCCGCGACAGGGACGTCTATGGCTACACCTTC.